This T cell receptor (beta chain) was sequenced during a study of read filtering for tumor transcriptome and immune sequencing. Overall study: Patients were about 18 male and approximately 14 female, mean age approximately 60 years, range about 40 to 85. Points from the study as a whole: Dropping single-read clonotypes raised IR-seq and RNA-seq shared-clonotype correlation.

Molecular barcoded adaptors covering alpha/delta and beta/gamma chains were used on about 0.4 ug RNA. Via MiXCR, TCRdb re-called the reads, giving one row per CDR3 protein. The sample shows some 62,000 distinct CDR3 sequences, around 14% of them seen only once. The CDR3 length is 13 residues. Germline lookup yields CDR1 SQVTM and CDR2 ANQGSEA. Losses at the gene ends were 4 bases for V and 7 bases for J; bases not matched to a gene: 10. In its sample, this clonotype was seen many times. Antigen: not known. At the time of active disease, bone marrow was collected from every patient. V gene TRBV29-1 combines with J gene TRBJ2-7; 7 bases are a match to TRBD1. The sample taken for sequencing was a population of CD138-negative cells sorted from bone marrow. This TCR came from a donor at least 40 years old with multiple myeloma. The CDR3 loop reads CSVVPRTGREQYF. The CDR3 bases are TGCAGCGTTGTTCCCCGGACAGGTAGGGAGCAGTACTTC.